Below are 18 T cell receptor beta chains sequenced from a single sample in a study of T-cell memory formation after mild COVID-19. TCRdb ran MiXCR on the 5' RACE reads and lists one entry per CDR3 protein. The data contain hundreds of thousands of distinct CDR3 sequences, over 20% of them singletons. The sample consisted of PBMCs or a T cell subset sorted from them (not recorded which). These receptors were taken from an adult woman who had mild COVID-19 (a few samples of this study predate the infection). Cell type and time point are not known.

V usage is TRBV4-2 and J usage is TRBJ2-1; 7 bases are a match to TRBD2. The CDR3 runs to 16 residues. J lost 5 bases, V lost 0 bases, and 7 bases had no gene match. Germline loops: CDR1 LGHNA, CDR2 YNFKEQ. CDR3 sequence (DNA): TGTGCCAGCAGCCAAGACTACAGCGGGGCTAACAATGAGCAGTTCTTC. Translated, it gives CASSQDYSGANNEQFF.

This clonotype showed up many times. This chain joins TRBV5-1 and TRBJ2-1; TRBD1 aligns across 11 bases. CDR1 is SGHRS, CDR2 YFSETQ, per germline. This CDR3 is built from 15 residues. V trimming: 1 base; J trimming: 7 bases; junction bases outside the gene matches: 4. The CDR3 region has the DNA TGCGCCAGCAGCTTGTGGACAGGGGGCACGAATGAGCAGTTCTTC. This gives the protein CASSLWTGGTNEQFF. The whole variable domain, remainder taken from reference TRBV5-1 and TRBJ2-1, is KAGVTQTPRYLIKTRGQQVTLSCSPISGHRSVSWYQQTPGQGLQFLFEYFSETQRNKGNFPGRFSGRQFSNSRSEMNVSTLELGDSALYLCASSLWTGGTNEQFFGPGTRLTVL.

The chain has TRBV5-1 and TRBJ2-3; no clear D gene. CDR3 size: 15 residues. CDR1 SGHRS and CDR2 YFSETQ come from the germline V gene. V lost 0 bases to trimming and J lost 4 bases, with 12 bases between them. CDR3 sequence (DNA): TGCGCCAGCAGCTTGGAGTCGAAGGCAGCAGATACGCAGTATTTT. It is translated as CASSLESKAADTQYF.

This clonotype was found a few times. The gene calls are TRBV5-1 and TRBJ2-2; D is perhaps TRBD1 (6 bases). V shed 1 base and J shed 1 base, with 11 bases lying between them. This CDR3 is built from 16 residues. Germline loops: CDR1 SGHRS, CDR2 YFSETQ. As DNA, the CDR3 is TGCGCCAGCAGCTTGTTTAGGACAGAGAACACCGGGGAGCTGTTTTTT. It yields the protein CASSLFRTENTGELFF.

The chain couples TRBV4-2 to TRBJ1-3; 7 bases match TRBD1. J lost 0 bases, V lost 4 bases, and 3 bases had no gene match. CDR1 is LGHNA and CDR2 is YNFKEQ in the germline V gene. There are 15 residues in the CDR3. The chain's CDR3 is CASSPTGTSGNTIYF. The CDR3 DNA follows: TGTGCCAGCAGCCCGACAGGGACCTCTGGAAACACCATATATTTT.

There are a few counts of this clonotype. This chain links TRBV20-1 with TRBJ2-7; weak D call: TRBD2 (5 bases). Germline V gene sequence: CDR1 DFQATT, CDR2 SNEGSKA (reference sequence). V shed 1 base and J shed 3 bases, with 16 bases lying between them. This CDR3 spans 15 amino acids. The CDR3 loop is CSARGLRELHYEQYF. For the CDR3, the DNA is TGCAGTGCTAGAGGGTTGAGGGAGTTGCACTACGAGCAGTACTTC.

The chain joins TRBV15 to TRBJ2-1; 11 bases align to TRBD2. CDR1 LNHNV and CDR2 YYDKDF come from the germline V gene (reference sequence). Germline trimming cut 1 base from V and 6 bases from J; bases unmatched to any gene: 2. The CDR3 consists of 15 residues. The CDR3 region is CATSRGSGRANEQFF. The CDR3 region has the DNA TGTGCCACCAGCAGAGGTAGCGGGAGGGCCAATGAGCAGTTCTTC.

This clonotype has more than one count but fewer than ten. The rearrangement uses TRBV2 and TRBJ2-1, with 7 bases matching TRBD1. V was pared by 4 bases and J by 5 bases, with 8 bases of the junction left unmatched. This CDR3 region has 15 residues. Per the germline V gene, CDR1 is SNHLY and CDR2 is FYNNEI. As DNA, the CDR3 is TGTGCCAGCAGTGGTCTAGGGACAGACGACAATGAGCAGTTCTTC. Protein: CASSGLGTDDNEQFF.

This chain uses TRBV7-8 with TRBJ2-3; TRBD1 matches 8 bases. The V segment lost 5 bases and the J segment 4 bases; nucleotides outside the gene matches: 2. This CDR3 spans 13 amino acids. Germline CDR1 is SGHVS and CDR2 is FQNEAQ. CDR3 in DNA: TGTGCCAGCAGCCGGGACAGGTCAGATACGCAGTATTTT. Amino acids: CASSRDRSDTQYF.

V gene TRBV9 combines with J gene TRBJ2-1; the match to TRBD1 covers 8 bases. Germline V lookup: CDR1 SGDLS, CDR2 YYNGEE. J lost 5 bases, V lost 2 bases, and 6 bases had no gene match. This CDR3 comprises 15 residues. Here the CDR3 reads CASSVTGQGNNEQFF. DNA for the CDR3: TGTGCCAGCAGCGTCACAGGACAGGGAAACAATGAGCAGTTCTTC.

CDR3 in DNA: TGTGCCAGCAGCCCCGTTGCGGGGAGGGAGCTGTTTTTT. The encoded protein is CASSPVAGRELFF. The rearrangement links TRBV7-3 to TRBJ2-2, with D maybe TRBD2 (6 bases). Germline lookup yields CDR1 SGHTA and CDR2 FQGTGA. The CDR3 has 13 residues. The ends were cut back, 5 bases at V and 9 bases at J, with 13 bases in the middle.

The V gene is TRBV4-1, the J gene TRBJ1-2, with D unclear. Between the trimmed V and J ends, which lost 1 base and 3 bases, there was a span of 9 bases. Germline CDR1 and CDR2: MGHRA and YSYEKL. The CDR3 length is 14 residues. The CDR3 protein is CASSQVAGYYGYTF. The CDR3 nucleotides are TGCGCCAGCAGCCAAGTCGCCGGCTACTATGGCTACACCTTC.

The rearrangement links TRBV6-2 or TRBV6-3 to TRBJ2-7; D perhaps matches TRBD2 (5 bases). Trimming took off 7 bases at V and 6 bases at J, with 22 bases between the two ends. Germline assignment: CDR1 MNHEY and CDR2 SVGEGT. This CDR3 spans 15 amino acids. CDR3: CASTFLRRGLSEQYF. The CDR3 bases are TGTGCCAGCACGTTTTTGAGGCGAGGACTCAGCGAGCAGTACTTC.

This clonotype has a handful of counts. The genes are TRBV12-3 or TRBV12-4 and TRBJ1-1, with TRBD1 matching 9 bases. The V gene end was trimmed by 4 bases and the J gene end by 0 bases; junction bases not matched to a gene: 6. The CDR3 is made up of 16 amino acids. In DNA form, the CDR3 reads TGTGCCAGCAGTTCGCCAGGGACAGGGATGAACACTGAAGCTTTCTTT. This codes for CASSSPGTGMNTEAFF.

This chain uses TRBV6-6 with TRBJ1-1, with 8 bases matching TRBD1. There are 16 residues in the CDR3. Germline assignment: CDR1 MNHNY and CDR2 SVGAGI (reference sequence). With V trimmed by 5 bases and J by 4 bases, 12 bases remained unmatched. As DNA, the CDR3 is TGTGCCAGCAGTAAACCGACAGGGGCCCAGACCACTGAAGCTTTCTTT. It codes for CASSKPTGAQTTEAFF.

This chain connects TRBV7-9 to TRBJ1-4; the D gene is possibly TRBD1 (5 bases). Germline loops: CDR1 SEHNR, CDR2 FQNEAQ (reference sequence). The CDR3 runs 16 residues. V gave up 5 bases and J gave up 3 bases, with 16 bases separating them. CDR3 loop: CASSRAFEQANEKLFF. The CDR3 DNA reads as TGTGCCAGCAGCCGAGCTTTTGAACAGGCTAATGAAAAACTGTTTTTT.

This clonotype was found a few times. The chain couples TRBV27 to TRBJ2-2; D is unclear. V lost 6 bases and J lost 7, with 12 bases in between. The CDR3 is 13 amino acids. Germline CDR1 reads MNHEY; CDR2 reads SMNVEV (reference sequence). The CDR3 here is CASRRSPVGELFF. Written as DNA, the CDR3 is TGTGCCAGCAGACGGTCCCCCGTCGGGGAGCTGTTTTTT.

The table lists this clonotype with a few counts. The rearrangement joins TRBV10-3 to TRBJ1-5, with TRBD1 matching over 9 bases. The trim removed 1 base at V and 4 bases at J, leaving 5 bases unmatched. CDR1 is ENHRY, CDR2 SYGVKD, per germline. CDR3 length equals 16 residues. The CDR3 nucleotides read TGTGCCATCAGTGAGTTAGGGACAGGGCTGAATCAGCCCCAGCATTTT. Its translation is CAISELGTGLNQPQHF.